The table lists the clone carrying this T cell receptor beta chain with a count of one. What it binds is unknown. Trimming removed 1 base from V and 9 bases from J, with 10 bases in between. Germline V gives CDR1 SEHNR, CDR2 FQNEAQ (reference sequence). The CDR3 runs 13 residues. Naivety among CD8 cells was defined by CD45RO negativity and positive CCR7 selection, thereby excluding terminally differentiated effector memory CD45RA+ cells. Those who donated were healthy HIV-negative adults, with no recent acute infections or vaccinations reported. Assay: immunoSEQ multiplex PCR; the TCRdb copy retains only in-frame clones and omits some. The sample has some 2,100,000 clones; about 92% are singletons. The data originate from a study of shared clonotypes between healthy human individuals. General study points: Rarefaction demonstrated incomplete sorted-subset sequencing despite large depth. Several donors showed sharing of approximately 4.7% of naive CD4 clonotypes.

The sequence was obtained from a man aged 18 to 29 in good health. Some clones in this sample may be carry-over from other donors' samples. The chain carries TRBV7-9 and TRBJ2-1; a weak D match, TRBD1 (5 bases). Material for sequencing was naive CD8+ T cells from PBMCs. The CDR3 spells CASSLGPRVEQFF. In DNA form, the CDR3 reads TGTGCCAGCAGCTTAGGTCCCAGGGTTGAGCAGTTCTTC.